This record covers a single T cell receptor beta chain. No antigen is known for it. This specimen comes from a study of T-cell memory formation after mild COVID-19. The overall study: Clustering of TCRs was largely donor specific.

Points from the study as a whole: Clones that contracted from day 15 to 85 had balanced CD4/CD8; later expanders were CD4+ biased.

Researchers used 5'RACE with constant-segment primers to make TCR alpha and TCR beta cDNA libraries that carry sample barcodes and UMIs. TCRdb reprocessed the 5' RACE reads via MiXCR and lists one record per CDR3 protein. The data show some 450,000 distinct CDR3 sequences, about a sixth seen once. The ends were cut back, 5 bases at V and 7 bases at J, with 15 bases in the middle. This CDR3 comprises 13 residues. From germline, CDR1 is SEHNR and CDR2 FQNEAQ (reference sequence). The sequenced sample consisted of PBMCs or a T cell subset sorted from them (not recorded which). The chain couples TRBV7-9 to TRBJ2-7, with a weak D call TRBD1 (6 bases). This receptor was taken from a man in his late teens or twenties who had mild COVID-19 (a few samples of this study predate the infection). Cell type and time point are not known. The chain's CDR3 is CASSLGAEREQYF. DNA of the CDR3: TGTGCCAGCAGCCTGGGGGCAGAAAGGGAGCAGTACTTC.